Presented here are 27 T cell receptor beta chains from one specimen sequenced in a study of T cell repertoires in cytomegalovirus infection. TCRdb analysed the reads with MiXCR anew, one entry per CDR3 protein. The sample yields 490,000 or so distinct CDR3 sequences, approximately 10% seen once. Specimen: PBMCs. The receptors shown here come from a human donor in good health (CMV status not recorded). Some clones in this sample may be carry-over from other donors' samples.

This clonotype was picked up many times. This sequence joins TRBV14 and TRBJ1-1; D is unclear. Trimming stripped 1 base from V and 4 bases from J, with 16 bases between. Germline V lookup: CDR1 SGHDN, CDR2 FVKESK. CDR3 length equals 16 residues. The CDR3 loop is CASSQVGKYEGTEAFF. In nucleotides, the CDR3 is TGTGCCAGCAGCCAAGTTGGGAAATACGAGGGCACTGAAGCTTTCTTT.

V usage is TRBV20-1 and J usage is TRBJ2-7; D is tentatively TRBD1 or TRBD2 (6 bases each). Germline V lookup: CDR1 DFQATT, CDR2 SNEGSKA (reference sequence). The CDR3 has 16 residues. The V gene lost 6 bases and the J gene lost 2 bases, with 23 bases spanning the gap. The CDR3 region has the DNA TGCAGTGCAGAGGGGGGACGCTCCCTTGGAGCCTACGAGCAGTACTTC. It yields the protein CSAEGGRSLGAYEQYF.

This clonotype turned up a few times. The chain uses TRBV20-1 and TRBJ2-1, with a weak D call TRBD2 (5 bases). Germline CDR1 DFQATT, CDR2 SNEGSKA (reference sequence). CDR3 length: 13 amino acids. DNA of the CDR3: TGCAGAGCAGTCGGGAACTCCTACAATGAGCAGTTCTTC. Encoded protein: CRAVGNSYNEQFF.

This chain uses TRBV20-1 with TRBJ2-5; a weak D match, TRBD1 (6 bases). The V end was cut by 4 bases, the J end by 5 bases, with 17 bases between. Germline CDR1 DFQATT, CDR2 SNEGSKA (reference sequence). The CDR3 consists of 14 residues. The CDR3 region is CSATGTRGEETQYF. In DNA form, the CDR3 reads TGCAGTGCTACCGGGACAAGGGGAGAGGAGACCCAGTACTTC.

This clonotype was detected only a few times. The chain carries TRBV5-1 and TRBJ2-4; D is perhaps TRBD2 (5 bases). CDR3 length: 11 amino acids. V was trimmed by 2 bases and J by 14 bases, leaving 11 bases between them. CDR1 is SGHRS, CDR2 YFSETQ, per germline. In DNA, the CDR3 is TGCGCCAGCAGCTTTGGAGGAATAGAGTACTTC. Its protein product is CASSFGGIEYF. Complete variable domain (other parts from reference TRBV5-1 and TRBJ2-4): KAGVTQTPRYLIKTRGQQVTLSCSPISGHRSVSWYQQTPGQGLQFLFEYFSETQRNKGNFPGRFSGRQFSNSRSEMNVSTLELGDSALYLCASSFGGIEYFGAGTRLSVL.

J is TRBJ2-7 and V is TRBV13, with 7 bases identical to TRBD2. The CDR3 extends over 14 amino acids. Germline V lookup: CDR1 PRHDT, CDR2 FYEKMQ (reference sequence). V shed 7 bases, J shed 2 bases, and the junction held 8 bases outside the gene matches. The CDR3 DNA reads TGTGCCAGCAATAATGCGGGAGCGACCTACGAGCAGTACTTC. It translates to CASNNAGATYEQYF.

This clonotype appeared many times. This chain connects TRBV7-2 to TRBJ1-1, with 8 nucleotides matching TRBD1. The CDR3 covers 14 residues. Germline V gives CDR1 SGHTA, CDR2 FQGNSA. V trimming: 6 bases; J trimming: 5 bases; junction bases outside the gene matches: 8. The CDR3 nucleotides are TGTGCCAGCAGACTCAGACAGGGGCGAACTGAAGCTTTCTTT. Residues: CASRLRQGRTEAFF.

The rearrangement joins TRBV29-1 to TRBJ2-2; 9 nucleotides line up with TRBD2. This CDR3 has 13 residues. V lost 6 bases, J lost 3 bases, and 2 bases stayed unmatched. The V gene's germline CDR1 is SQVTM and CDR2 ANQGSEA. CDR3: CSVSGRYTGELFF. In DNA form, the CDR3 reads TGCAGCGTCAGCGGGAGGTACACCGGGGAGCTGTTTTTT.

This clonotype was seen ten or more times. The rearrangement uses TRBV11-2 and TRBJ1-1; D is ambiguous. Deletions cut 7 bases from V and 1 base from J, with 16 bases between. Germline V gene lookup returns CDR1 SGHAT and CDR2 FQNNGV. This CDR3 region has 15 residues. CDR3 DNA sequence: TGTGCCAGCACCAACCCATTTTCACCGAACACTGAAGCTTTCTTT. Protein product: CASTNPFSPNTEAFF.

This clonotype was counted ten times or more. The rearrangement uses TRBV7-2 and TRBJ2-1, with D perhaps being TRBD1 or TRBD2 (5 bases each). From germline, CDR1 is SGHTA and CDR2 FQGNSA. The CDR3 contains 14 residues. The V gene lost 3 bases and the J gene lost 6 bases, with 12 bases spanning the gap. This chain's CDR3 is CASSLRRGANEQFF. CDR3 in DNA: TGTGCCAGCAGCTTGAGGCGAGGGGCCAATGAGCAGTTCTTC.

This clonotype has at least ten counts. The chain combines TRBV7-6 with TRBJ2-7; D not resolved. Per germline, CDR1 SGHVS and CDR2 FNYEAQ. V lost 5 bases and J 2 bases, leaving 13 bases between the germline ends. CDR3 length equals 14 residues. The CDR3 loop reads CASSPRLETYEQYF. The CDR3 nucleotides are TGTGCCAGCAGCCCAAGACTGGAAACCTACGAGCAGTACTTC. The full variable domain, its missing parts supplied by reference TRBV7-6 and TRBJ2-7, is GAGVSQSPRYKVTKRGQDVALRCDPISGHVSLYWYRQALGQGPEFLTYFNYEAQQDKSGLPNDRFSAERPEGSISTLTIQRTEQRDSAMYRCASSPRLETYEQYFGPGTRLTVT.

This clonotype was counted many times. The V call is TRBV7-9, the J call TRBJ2-3; 7 bases fit TRBD2. V lost 11 bases and J lost 1; bases outside the gene matches: 0. Germline V gene data show CDR1 as SEHNR and CDR2 as FQNEAQ (reference sequence). This CDR3 has 11 residues. The CDR3: CAGGGTDTQYF. In DNA form, the CDR3 reads TGTGCCGGGGGGGGCACAGATACGCAGTATTTT.

The gene calls are TRBV28 and TRBJ2-2, with 10 bases that match TRBD2. The CDR3 loop spans 17 amino acids. Trimming at V came to 6 bases and at J to 4 bases, leaving 11 bases not matched to a gene. CDR1 is MDHEN and CDR2 is SYDVKM in the germline V gene. The CDR3 sequence: CASSSGLAELRTGELFF. The CDR3 nucleotides are TGTGCCAGCAGCTCTGGACTAGCGGAGCTACGCACCGGGGAGCTGTTTTTT.

This clonotype was detected many times. CDR3 sequence: CASSQGWGGGTDTQYF. CDR3 DNA sequence: TGTGCCAGCAGCCAAGGCTGGGGGGGAGGCACAGATACGCAGTATTTT. This chain joins TRBV14 and TRBJ2-3; 7 nucleotides line up with TRBD2. Trimming removed 1 base from V and 1 base from J; junction bases left unmatched: 5. The CDR3 length is 16 residues. Germline lookup yields CDR1 SGHDN and CDR2 FVKESK.

Concerning this clonotype: The germline gene is not matched at one end of the junction; a read error may be the cause. This chain uses TRBV7-2 with TRBJ1-5, with D uncertain. The germline V gene has CDR1 SGHTA and CDR2 FQGNSA. This CDR3 comprises 17 residues. The CDR3 DNA is TGTGCCAGCGGCTTAAAGGGAAGGTTCCTACTAGGTCAGCCCCAGCATTTT. Translation: CASGLKGRFLLGQPQHF.

This rearrangement joins TRBV25-1 to TRBJ1-3, with TRBD1 matching over 7 bases. This CDR3 contains 15 residues. Germline V gene data show CDR1 as MGHDK and CDR2 as SYGVNS. Trimming cost V 2 bases and J 8 bases; bases outside gene matches: 9. The CDR3 loop reads CASSEIDREGDTIYF. In DNA form, the CDR3 reads TGTGCCAGCAGTGAAATCGACAGGGAAGGAGACACCATATATTTT.

The chain links TRBV5-1 to TRBJ2-1; D ambiguous. V was trimmed by 0 bases and J by 10 bases, leaving 14 bases between them. The CDR3 is made up of 14 amino acids. Germline CDR1 reads SGHRS; CDR2 reads YFSETQ. The CDR3 is CASSLARPESEQFF. The CDR3 DNA sequence: TGCGCCAGCAGCTTGGCCAGGCCGGAGAGCGAGCAGTTCTTC.

There are many counts of this clonotype. The chain has TRBV12-3 or TRBV12-4 and TRBJ2-1, with 10 bases aligning to TRBD2. This CDR3 has 15 amino acids. Trimming cost V 6 bases and J 4 bases; bases outside gene matches: 6. The CDR3 is CASRTQREGYNEQFF. Here the CDR3 DNA reads TGTGCCAGCAGAACCCAGCGGGAGGGGTACAATGAGCAGTTCTTC.

Many counts were recorded for this clonotype. V is TRBV4-1 and J is TRBJ1-1; no definite D call. Trimming shortened V by 2 bases and J by 1 base, and 8 bases separated the two germline ends. CDR1 and CDR2 (germline): MGHRA, YSYEKL. This CDR3 has 14 residues. CDR3 loop: CASSQLGQNTEAFF. The CDR3 DNA reads as TGCGCCAGCAGCCAATTAGGGCAGAACACTGAAGCTTTCTTT.

This clonotype was found many times. The chain recombines TRBV18 with TRBJ2-5; 8 nucleotides align to TRBD2. Germline V gene data show CDR1 as KGHSH and CDR2 as LQKENI. The CDR3 extends over 16 amino acids. Trimming cost V 5 bases and J 7 bases; bases outside gene matches: 15. The CDR3 sequence is CASSNGGTGTRGTQYF. In nucleotides, the CDR3 is TGTGCCAGCTCAAACGGAGGGACCGGGACTAGAGGGACCCAGTACTTC.

This clonotype was recorded many times. The chain uses TRBV12-3 or TRBV12-4 and TRBJ1-1; D uncertain. V dropped 1 base and J dropped 6 bases, with 9 bases sitting between them. The CDR3 covers 13 residues. The CDR3 loop reads CASSLVSRAEAFF. CDR3 sequence (DNA): TGTGCCAGCAGTTTAGTGAGTCGGGCTGAAGCTTTCTTT.

This clonotype was detected ten times or more. This chain links TRBV12-3 or TRBV12-4 with TRBJ2-2; D not resolved. The CDR3 is 16 residues long. V dropped 5 bases and J dropped 6 bases, with 19 bases sitting between them. The CDR3 reads CASSPESPPLAGELFF. CDR3 DNA sequence: TGTGCCAGCAGTCCTGAGAGCCCACCTCTAGCCGGGGAGCTGTTTTTT.

This sequence joins TRBV6-6 and TRBJ1-1, with 8 positions matching TRBD1. With V trimmed by 5 bases and J by 5 bases, 4 bases remained unmatched. The CDR3 runs 13 residues. CDR1 and CDR2 from the germline V gene are MNHNY and SVGAGI (reference sequence). CDR3 protein: CASSNRGETEAFF. The CDR3 coding sequence is TGTGCCAGCAGTAACAGGGGGGAGACTGAAGCTTTCTTT.

CDR3 residues: CASSPGRSQETQYF. The CDR3, as DNA: TGTGCCAGCTCACCTGGACGGTCTCAAGAGACCCAGTACTTC. The chain carries TRBV18 and TRBJ2-5; D remains unclear. The V and J ends lost 3 bases and 2 bases respectively, with 10 bases between them. Germline CDR1 is KGHSH and CDR2 is LQKENI. The CDR3 sequence is 14 residues long.

In this sample, this clonotype turned up many times. The chain employs TRBV7-8 and TRBJ2-5, with D hard to call. With 5 bases removed from V and 0 bases from J, the gap between germline ends came to 13 bases. This CDR3 contains 15 residues. The germline CDR1 and CDR2 sequences are SGHVS and FQNEAQ. The CDR3 region has the DNA TGTGCCAGCAGCAGAGGACGGGTAAACCAAGAGACCCAGTACTTC. As protein: CASSRGRVNQETQYF.

In this sample, this clonotype turned up a few times. V is TRBV28 and J is TRBJ1-2, with D possibly TRBD1 on 5 matching bases. The germline V gene encodes CDR1 MDHEN and CDR2 SYDVKM. This CDR3 has 13 residues. V was trimmed by 6 bases and J by 8 bases, leaving 16 bases between them. In DNA form, the CDR3 reads TGTGCCAGCAGGGAGGGACGGTCTGGAGGCTACACCTTC. Translating gives CASREGRSGGYTF.

This clonotype was seen a handful of times. This chain uses TRBV29-1 with TRBJ2-2; D not certain. In germline, CDR1 is SQVTM, CDR2 ANQGSEA. This CDR3 contains 13 residues. Trimming took 4 bases from V and 1 from J, leaving 7 bases between them. CDR3 coding DNA: TGCAGCGTTGCGGGCGTGAACACCGGGGAGCTGTTTTTT. This encodes CSVAGVNTGELFF.